This TCR beta chain comes out of a study of PD-1 blockade in classical Hodgkin lymphoma. Findings of the study overall: Some patients began nivolumab under 1 year after ASCT. These patients were excluded from later analyses.

Each of the patients experienced relapse following autologous stem cell transplantation, and their brentuximab vedotin exposure differed. Notes on this clone: Its antigen is not known.

V shed 3 bases and J shed 7 bases, with 22 bases lying between them. The CDR3 is made up of 16 amino acids. Per germline, CDR1 SEHNR and CDR2 FQNEAQ (reference sequence). Clones were read by immunoSEQ multiplex PCR, and TCRdb kept only the in-frame ones, dropping some. The table includes more than 45,000 clones, 65% to 85% detected once. The origin of this receptor is a human donor with classical Hodgkin lymphoma. This chain uses TRBV7-9 with TRBJ2-7; D gene unclear. This sample comprised peripheral blood mononuclear cells (PBMCs), obtained at baseline. The CDR3 nucleotides are TGTGCCAGCAGCTTGTCCAAAGGCACGAGCCGTGGGGAGCAGTACTTC. It translates to CASSLSKGTSRGEQYF. The whole variable domain, remainder taken from reference TRBV7-9 and TRBJ2-7, is DTGVSQNPRHKITKRGQNVTFRCDPISEHNRLYWYRQTLGQGPEFLTYFQNEAQLEKSRLLSDRFSAERPKGSFSTLEIQRTEQGDSAMYLCASSLSKGTSRGEQYFGPGTRLTVT.